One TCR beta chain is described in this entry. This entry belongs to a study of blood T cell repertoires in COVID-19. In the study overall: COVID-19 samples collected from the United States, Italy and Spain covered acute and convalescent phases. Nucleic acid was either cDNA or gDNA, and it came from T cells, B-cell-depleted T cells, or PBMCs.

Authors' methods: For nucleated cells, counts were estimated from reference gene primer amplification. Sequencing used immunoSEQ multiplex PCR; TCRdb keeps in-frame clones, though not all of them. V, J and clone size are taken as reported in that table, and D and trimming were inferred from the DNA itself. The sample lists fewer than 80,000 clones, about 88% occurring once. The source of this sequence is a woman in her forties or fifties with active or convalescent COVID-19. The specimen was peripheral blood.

The CDR3: CSGYLAGGRVGEQFF. CDR3 DNA: TGCAGCGGATACCTAGCGGGAGGGAGGGTAGGTGAGCAGTTCTTC. The genes are TRBV29-1 and TRBJ2-1; 12 bases are a match to TRBD2. Germline CDR1 is SQVTM and CDR2 is ANQGSEA. The CDR3 extends over 15 amino acids. V lost 7 bases, J lost 9 bases, and 13 bases stayed unmatched.